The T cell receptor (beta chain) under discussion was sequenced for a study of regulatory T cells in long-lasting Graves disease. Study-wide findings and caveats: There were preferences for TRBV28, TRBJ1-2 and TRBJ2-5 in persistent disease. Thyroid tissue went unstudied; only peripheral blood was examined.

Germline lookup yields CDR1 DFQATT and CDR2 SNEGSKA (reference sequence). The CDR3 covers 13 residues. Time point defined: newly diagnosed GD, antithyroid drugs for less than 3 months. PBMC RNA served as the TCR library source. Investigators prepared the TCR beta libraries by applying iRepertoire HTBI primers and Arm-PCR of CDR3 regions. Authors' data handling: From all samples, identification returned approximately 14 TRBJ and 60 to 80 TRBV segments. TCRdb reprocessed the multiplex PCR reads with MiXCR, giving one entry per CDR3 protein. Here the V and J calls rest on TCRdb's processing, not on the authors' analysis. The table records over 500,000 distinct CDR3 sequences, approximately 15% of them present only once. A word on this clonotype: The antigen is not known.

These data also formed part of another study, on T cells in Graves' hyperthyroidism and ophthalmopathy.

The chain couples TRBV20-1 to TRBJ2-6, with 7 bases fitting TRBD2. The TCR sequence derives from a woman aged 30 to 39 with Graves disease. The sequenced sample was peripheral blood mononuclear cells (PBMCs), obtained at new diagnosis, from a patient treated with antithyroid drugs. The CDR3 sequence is CIAGVSGANVLTF. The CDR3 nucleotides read TGCATCGCGGGGGTCTCTGGGGCCAACGTCCTGACTTTC.